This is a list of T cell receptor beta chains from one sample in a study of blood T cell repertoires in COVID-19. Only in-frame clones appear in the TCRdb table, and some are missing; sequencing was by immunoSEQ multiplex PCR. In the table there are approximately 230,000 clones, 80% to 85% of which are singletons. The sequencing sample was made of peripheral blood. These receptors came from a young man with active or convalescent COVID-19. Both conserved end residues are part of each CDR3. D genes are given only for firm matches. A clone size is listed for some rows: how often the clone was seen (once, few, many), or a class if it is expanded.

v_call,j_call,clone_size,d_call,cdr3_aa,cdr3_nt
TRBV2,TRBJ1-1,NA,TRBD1,CASRETGGGTEAFF,TGTGCCAGCAGGGAGACAGGGGGCGGCACTGAAGCTTTCTTT
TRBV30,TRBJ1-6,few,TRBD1,CAWTLGQGFSPLHF,TGTGCCTGGACGTTAGGACAGGGGTTTTCACCCCTCCACTTT
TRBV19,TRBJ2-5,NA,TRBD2,CASSTSGVVPQYF,TGTGCCAGTAGCACAAGCGGGGTTGTGCCCCAGTACTTC
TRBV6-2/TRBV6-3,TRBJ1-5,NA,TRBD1,CASSSQGLGNQPQHF,TGTGCCAGCAGCTCACAGGGGTTGGGGAATCAGCCCCAGCATTTT
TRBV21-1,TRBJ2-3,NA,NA,CASKWWAGEGTDTQYF,TGTGCCAGCAAGTGGTGGGCGGGAGAAGGGACAGATACGCAGTATTTT
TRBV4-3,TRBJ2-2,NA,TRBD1,CASSARTGYTGELFF,TGCGCCAGCAGCGCCCGGACAGGGTATACCGGGGAGCTGTTTTTT
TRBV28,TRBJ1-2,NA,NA,CASSSPGEGGYTF,TGTGCCAGCAGCTCTCCGGGGGAGGGGGGCTACACCTTC
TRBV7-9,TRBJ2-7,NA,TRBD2,CASSFGTSGSGEQYF,TGTGCCAGCAGCTTCGGGACTAGCGGGAGCGGCGAGCAGTACTTC
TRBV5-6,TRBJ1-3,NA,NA,CASSWSVSSGNTIYF,TGTGCCAGCAGCTGGTCAGTCAGCTCTGGAAACACCATATATTTT
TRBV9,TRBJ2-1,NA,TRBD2,CASSVISGSYNEQFF,TGTGCCAGCAGCGTAATCAGCGGGAGTTACAATGAGCAGTTCTTC
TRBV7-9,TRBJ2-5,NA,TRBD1,CASSLTRGQVETQYF,TGTGCCAGCAGCCTGACGAGGGGACAGGTGGAGACCCAGTACTTC
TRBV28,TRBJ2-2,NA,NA,CASSQGSFGELFF,TGTGCCAGCAGTCAGGGGTCATTCGGGGAGCTGTTTTTT